These 17 T cell receptor beta chains came from one sample sequenced in a study of cytomegalovirus exposure and HLA in healthy donors. The PCR was carried out with 60 Vbeta primers and 13 Jbeta primers. Assay: immunoSEQ multiplex PCR; the TCRdb copy retains only in-frame clones and omits some. The sample lists some 110,000 clones, 81% occurring once. The sample taken for sequencing was PBMCs. The receptor set was obtained from a woman aged 30 to 39 in good health and CMV-seronegative.

V and J are TRBV7-7 and TRBJ1-6, with D possibly being TRBD1 (6 bases). From germline, CDR1 is SSHAT and CDR2 FNYEAQ (reference sequence). The CDR3 is 16 residues long. Trimming pared 5 bases from V and 10 bases from J, leaving 21 bases between. This CDR3 is CASSPQRQADGSPLHF. The DNA of the CDR3 is TGTGCCAGCAGCCCCCAACGACAGGCAGATGGCTCACCCCTCCACTTT.

V is TRBV4-1 and J is TRBJ2-5, with TRBD2 matching over 7 bases. The J call is in doubt because the DNA end fits TRBJ2-7 better. Germline lookup yields CDR1 MGHRA and CDR2 YSYEKL. The CDR3 is 15 amino acids. The DNA of the CDR3 is TGCGCCAGCAGCCCGGGGGTGGCGGGGGTCTACGAGCAGTACTTC. Translation: CASSPGVAGVYEQYF.

This clone was counted a few times. The chain uses TRBV10-1 and TRBJ2-7; 7 bases are a match to TRBD2. The CDR3 totals 13 residues. Trimming at V came to 7 bases and at J to 7 bases, leaving 10 bases not matched to a gene. Germline V CDR1 and CDR2: WNHNN, SYGVQD (reference sequence). The CDR3 sequence is CASTGTPGGEQYF. The CDR3 DNA is TGCGCCAGCACCGGGACCCCGGGGGGTGAGCAGTACTTC.

This chain joins TRBV19 and TRBJ2-7; 7 bases are a match to TRBD1. The V segment lost 5 bases and the J segment 6 bases; nucleotides outside the gene matches: 7. Germline CDR1 LNHDA, CDR2 SQIVND (reference sequence). The length of the CDR3 is 13 residues. The CDR3 DNA follows: TGTGCCAGTAGTCCTAGGACAGGCAGCGAGCAGTACTTC. Translated: CASSPRTGSEQYF.

The CDR3 is CASSWDSRSYEQYF. As DNA, the CDR3 is TGTGCCAGCAGTTGGGACAGCCGCTCCTACGAGCAGTACTTC. J is TRBJ2-5 and V is TRBV27; the match to TRBD1 covers 7 bases. The better agreement between TRBJ2-7 and the DNA end casts doubt on the J call. Germline V gives CDR1 MNHEY, CDR2 SMNVEV (reference sequence). This CDR3 has 14 amino acids.

The chain uses TRBV6-1 and TRBJ2-7; 7 positions match TRBD1. Trimming cost V 7 bases and J 2 bases; bases outside gene matches: 8. This CDR3 contains 14 residues. Germline lookup yields CDR1 MNHNS and CDR2 SASEGT. CDR3 DNA: TGTGCCAGCACCGGGACAGTCTACACCTACGAGCAGTACTTC. Encoded protein: CASTGTVYTYEQYF.

This clone came up once. The V and J genes are TRBV7-6 and TRBJ2-1; 10 nucleotides align to TRBD2. Germline CDR1 SGHVS, CDR2 FNYEAQ. The CDR3 sequence is 15 residues long. The V and J ends lost 6 bases and 6 bases, in that order; junction bases with no gene match: 8. The CDR3 sequence is CASSSLAGVANEQFF. DNA for the CDR3: TGTGCCAGCAGTTCTCTAGCGGGAGTAGCCAATGAGCAGTTCTTC. The complete variable domain, with remaining parts taken from reference TRBV7-6 and TRBJ2-1, reads GAGVSQSPRYKVTKRGQDVALRCDPISGHVSLYWYRQALGQGPEFLTYFNYEAQQDKSGLPNDRFSAERPEGSISTLTIQRTEQRDSAMYRCASSSLAGVANEQFFGPGTRLTVL.

V gene TRBV2 combines with J gene TRBJ2-1, with 7 bases lining up with TRBD2. Germline V CDR1 and CDR2: SNHLY, FYNNEI. The CDR3 consists of 12 residues. CDR3 residues: CAWREWVNEQFF. In DNA form, the CDR3 reads TGTGCTTGGCGGGAGTGGGTCAATGAGCAGTTCTTC. The variable domain in full, with the rest retrieved from reference TRBV2 and TRBJ2-1, is EPEVTQTPSHQVTQMGQEVILRCVPISNHLYFYWYRQILGQKVEFLVSFYNNEISEKSEIFDDQFSVERPDGSNFTLKIRSTKLEDSAMYFCAWREWVNEQFFGPGTRLTVL.

The chain joins TRBV10-3 to TRBJ2-7; TRBD2 agrees at 12 bases. From germline, CDR1 is ENHRY and CDR2 SYGVKD. V trimming: 6 bases; J trimming: 0 bases; junction bases outside the gene matches: 12. The CDR3 is made up of 18 amino acids. CDR3 amino acids: CAIRAPETSGGSSYEQYF. The CDR3 DNA is TGTGCCATCAGGGCCCCGGAGACTAGCGGGGGCAGCTCCTACGAGCAGTACTTC.

This clone was counted a few times. The rearrangement links TRBV29-1 to TRBJ2-7; TRBD2 agrees at 7 bases. This CDR3 is 11 amino acids long. V shed 4 bases, J shed 6 bases, and the junction held 3 bases outside the gene matches. CDR1 SQVTM and CDR2 ANQGSEA come from the germline V gene. This CDR3 reads CSVVTSVEQYF. CDR3 in DNA: TGCAGCGTTGTAACTAGCGTCGAGCAGTACTTC.

This chain links TRBV11-2 with TRBJ2-7; D possibly corresponds to TRBD2 (5 bases). Per germline, CDR1 SGHAT and CDR2 FQNNGV. Trimming pared 0 bases from V and 4 bases from J, leaving 13 bases between. The CDR3 has 15 amino acids. CDR3 sequence: CASSLDSSIDYEQYF. The CDR3 coding sequence is TGTGCCAGCAGCTTAGATTCTAGCATCGATTACGAGCAGTACTTC.

The V call is TRBV30, the J call TRBJ2-3; 9 bases map to TRBD1. Germline loops: CDR1 GTSNPN, CDR2 SVGIG (reference sequence). The CDR3 is 16 amino acids. J gave up 1 base and V 2 bases, and 7 bases lay outside the gene matches. The CDR3: CAWSRTQGARTDTQYF. In DNA, the CDR3 is TGTGCCTGGAGTAGGACACAGGGGGCGCGCACAGATACGCAGTATTTT.

The chain has TRBV7-9 and TRBJ1-4; D not resolved. Looked up from germline, CDR1 is SEHNR and CDR2 is FQNEAQ (reference sequence). V gave up 5 bases and J gave up 7 bases, with 14 bases separating them. The CDR3 sequence is 14 residues long. This CDR3 is CASSHSSVGEKLFF. The CDR3 DNA reads TGTGCCAGCAGCCACTCCTCCGTTGGTGAAAAACTGTTTTTT.

This chain joins TRBV7-2 and TRBJ2-3; D not resolved. V was trimmed by 4 bases and J by 4 bases, leaving 12 bases between them. Germline V gene lookup returns CDR1 SGHTA and CDR2 FQGNSA. This CDR3 is 14 amino acids long. The CDR3 is CASSSVGEADTQYF. In nucleotides, the CDR3 is TGTGCCAGCAGCTCAGTAGGAGAGGCAGATACGCAGTATTTT.

The chain recombines TRBV5-6 with TRBJ2-1; D perhaps matches TRBD2 (5 bases). The CDR3 has 17 amino acids. V was cut by 2 bases and J by 9 bases, with 24 bases left in between. The germline gives CDR1 SGHDT, CDR2 YYEEEE. CDR3 DNA sequence: TGTGCCAGCAGCTTTCGACTTACTAGAATGCCCCCCGGTGAGCAGTTCTTC. Protein product: CASSFRLTRMPPGEQFF.

This chain joins TRBV19 and TRBJ2-7; perhaps TRBD2 as D (6 bases). The CDR3 contains 13 residues. The V end was cut by 6 bases, the J end by 7 bases, with 16 bases between. Germline CDR1 LNHDA, CDR2 SQIVND (reference sequence). CDR3 nucleotides: TGTGCCAGTAGGGAGGGTCCCCTGAGAGAGCAGTACTTC. Translation: CASREGPLREQYF.

This rearrangement joins TRBV7-9 to TRBJ2-7, with TRBD1 matching 9 bases. The CDR3 length is 15 residues. The germline V gene has CDR1 SEHNR and CDR2 FQNEAQ (reference sequence). The junction had 5 bases not matched to a gene; V was cut back by 5 bases and J by 0 bases. This CDR3 is CASSPPTGGSYEQYF. Here the CDR3 DNA reads TGTGCCAGCAGCCCCCCGACAGGGGGCTCCTACGAGCAGTACTTC. Full variable domain (outside the CDR3, taken from reference TRBV7-9 and TRBJ2-7): DTGVSQNPRHKITKRGQNVTFRCDPISEHNRLYWYRQTLGQGPEFLTYFQNEAQLEKSRLLSDRFSAERPKGSFSTLEIQRTEQGDSAMYLCASSPPTGGSYEQYFGPGTRLTVT.